This TCR beta chain was identified in a study of cytomegalovirus exposure and HLA in healthy donors. Study-wide results and caveats: Relative to the approximately 700-donor mean, N-insertions were reportedly fewer in an Asian-associated ancestry cluster in a later analysis. Looking again later, the authors saw that most CMV-associated TCR beta chains seemed HLA-restricted. In a later analysis, at a false discovery rate of 0.05, roughly 16,000 TCR beta sequences matched HLA alleles.

With 60 Vbeta and 13 Jbeta primers, the PCR was carried out. This table comes from immunoSEQ multiplex PCR, and its TCRdb copy is limited to in-frame clones, with some not included. The data contain tens of thousands of clones, around 89% of them singletons. With respect to this clone: The antigen is not known.

With 2 bases removed from V and 8 bases from J, the gap between germline ends came to 5 bases. This CDR3 contains 11 residues. Germline CDR1 SGHRS, CDR2 YFSETQ. The sequenced material came from PBMCs. The origin of this receptor is a woman in her twenties or thirties in good health and CMV-seropositive. This sequence joins TRBV5-1 and TRBJ2-1; D remains ambiguous. DNA for the CDR3: TGCGCCAGCAGCTTAGCCTATGAGCAGTTCTTC. This gives the protein CASSLAYEQFF.